The source of this TCR beta chain is a study of cytomegalovirus exposure and HLA in healthy donors. Findings and caveats of the study: TCR beta chain V- and J-gene trimming was linked, in a later analysis, to a missense variant in DCLRE1C. CMV serostatus was the sole immune exposure information available.

Donors sampled were nominally healthy, though unrecorded immune exposures were likely. A multiplex PCR was run with 60 Vbeta primers and 13 Jbeta primers. The assay was immunoSEQ multiplex PCR, and TCRdb's table has in-frame clones only and misses some. The sample has 100,000 to 150,000 clones; over 60% are singletons. The germline CDR1 and CDR2 sequences are MNHNS and SASEGT. This CDR3 has 13 residues. Trimming shortened V by 7 bases and J by 7 bases, and 14 bases separated the two germline ends. Comments on this clone: The antigen is not known.

The clonotype was recovered from a female donor in good health and CMV-seropositive. The specimen sequenced was PBMCs. The genes are TRBV6-1 and TRBJ2-1; D possibly corresponds to TRBD1 (6 bases). CDR3 loop: CASNRPGVNEQFF. The CDR3, as DNA: TGTGCCAGCAATAGGCCAGGGGTGAATGAGCAGTTCTTC.